These T cell receptor beta chains were read from a single sample in a study of technical replicates of blood from four donors. Only in-frame clones appear in the TCRdb table, and some are missing; sequencing was by immunoSEQ multiplex PCR. Among around 80,000 clones, 89% were seen once, and the ten largest hold approximately 0.41%. The material sequenced was T cells isolated from PBMCs. The source is a human donor in good health. The CDR3 runs from the conserved cysteine through the conserved F or W. A D gene is named only where the DNA matches it firmly. A clone size is listed for some rows: how often the clone was seen (once, few, many), or a class if it is expanded.

- | - | TRBJ2-1 | TRBV20-1 | CSASFGNEQFF | TGCAGTGCTAGCTTCGGCAATGAGCAGTTCTTC
- | TRBD1 | TRBJ1-4 | TRBV6-5 | CASSSPGQGREKLFF | TGTGCCAGCAGTTCCCCGGGACAGGGACGGGAAAAACTGTTTTTT
- | - | TRBJ1-1 | TRBV2 | CASSSSMAEVERNTEAFF | TGTGCCAGCAGCTCTTCCATGGCCGAGGTAGAGAGGAACACTGAAGCTTTCTTT
few | - | TRBJ1-5 | TRBV4-3 | CASSRQENQPQHF | TGCGCCAGCAGCCGACAGGAAAATCAGCCCCAGCATTTT
- | TRBD2 | TRBJ2-1 | TRBV29-1 | CSVEEAGAYNEQFF | TGCAGCGTTGAAGAGGCGGGGGCCTACAATGAGCAGTTCTTC
- | TRBD1 | TRBJ2-2 | TRBV27 | CASSPGQEAGELFF | TGTGCCAGCAGTCCGGGACAGGAGGCCGGGGAGCTGTTTTTT
- | - | TRBJ1-5 | TRBV7-6 | CASGRGGARYSNQPQHF | TGTGCCAGCGGGCGTGGAGGGGCACGGTATAGCAATCAGCCCCAGCATTTT
- | - | TRBJ1-5 | TRBV28 | CASSNTGQGQPQHF | TGTGCCAGCAGTAATACAGGGCAAGGTCAGCCCCAGCATTTT
- | TRBD2 | TRBJ2-7 | TRBV6-1 | CASSESGRDEQYF | TGTGCCAGCAGTGAGAGCGGGAGGGACGAGCAGTACTTC
- | TRBD1 | TRBJ2-6 | TRBV28 | CASSVTGRGANVLTF | TGTGCCAGCAGCGTGACAGGGAGAGGGGCCAACGTCCTGACTTTC
- | TRBD1 | TRBJ1-3 | TRBV30 | CAWSLGQGAGNTIYF | TGTGCCTGGAGTCTAGGACAGGGGGCTGGAAACACCATATATTTT
- | - | TRBJ2-5 | TRBV15 | CATSRVGGETQYF | TGTGCCACCAGCAGAGTGGGGGGAGAGACCCAGTACTTC
- | - | TRBJ1-1 | TRBV6-1 | CASSLDRLNTEAFF | TGTGCCAGCAGTCTTGACAGGTTGAACACTGAAGCTTTCTTT
- | - | TRBJ1-4 | TRBV2 | CASITNLATNEKLFF | TGTGCCAGCATTACGAACCTAGCAACTAATGAAAAACTGTTTTTT
- | TRBD1 | TRBJ2-3 | TRBV5-1 | CARSGTGFTDTQYF | TGCGCCCGATCCGGGACAGGGTTCACAGATACGCAGTATTTT
- | - | TRBJ1-1 | TRBV7-8 | CASSLDMGMRQEAFF | TGTGCCAGCAGCTTAGACATGGGTATGAGGCAAGAAGCTTTCTTT
- | TRBD1 | TRBJ2-7 | TRBV7-9 | CASSRSTGLSYEQYF | TGTGCCAGCAGCCGTTCGACAGGGCTCAGCTACGAGCAGTACTTC
- | TRBD1 | TRBJ1-5 | TRBV7-2 | CASSSTGGNQPQHF | TGTGCCAGCAGCTCCACAGGGGGCAATCAGCCCCAGCATTTT
- | TRBD1 | TRBJ1-2 | TRBV6-6 | CASSYYPGGIYGYTF | TGTGCCAGCAGTTATTACCCAGGGGGCATCTACGGCTACACCTTC
- | TRBD1 | TRBJ1-1 | TRBV7-9 | CASSSGQMNTEAFF | TGTGCCAGCAGCTCGGGACAGATGAACACTGAAGCTTTCTTT
- | TRBD1 | TRBJ2-3 | TRBV7-2 | CASSSLGTGAPLFTDTQYF | TGTGCCAGCAGCTCACTAGGGACAGGGGCGCCACTTTTCACAGATACGCAGTATTTT
few | - | TRBJ1-1 | TRBV14 | CASSLDGAAEAFF | TGTGCCAGCAGCCTCGATGGGGCTGCTGAAGCTTTCTTT
once | - | TRBJ2-2 | TRBV7-7 | CASSRTESAGELFF | TGTGCCAGCAGCAGGACAGAATCGGCCGGGGAGCTGTTTTTT
once | - | TRBJ2-3 | TRBV7-2 | CASSLESRSTDTQYF | TGTGCCAGCAGCTTAGAATCGCGGAGCACAGATACGCAGTATTTT
once | - | TRBJ2-7 | TRBV27 | CASSFWGQGTYEQYF | TGTGCCAGCAGTTTCTGGGGCCAGGGGACCTACGAGCAGTACTTC
- | - | TRBJ1-5 | TRBV18 | CASSPAANQPQHF | TGTGCCAGCTCACCAGCGGCGAATCAGCCCCAGCATTTT